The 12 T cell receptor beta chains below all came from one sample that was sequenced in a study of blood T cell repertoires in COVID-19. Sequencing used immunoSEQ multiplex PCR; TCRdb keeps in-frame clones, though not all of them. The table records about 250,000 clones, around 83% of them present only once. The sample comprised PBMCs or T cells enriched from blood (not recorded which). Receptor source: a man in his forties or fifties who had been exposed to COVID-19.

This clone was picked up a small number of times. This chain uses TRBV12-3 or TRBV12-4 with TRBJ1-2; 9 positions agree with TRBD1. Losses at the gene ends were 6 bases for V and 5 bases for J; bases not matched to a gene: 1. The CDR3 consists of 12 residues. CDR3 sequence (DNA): TGTGCCAGCAGCGGGACAGGGTATGGCTACACCTTC. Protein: CASSGTGYGYTF.

The CDR3 sequence: CASGTGLTGELFF. The CDR3 DNA reads TGTGCCAGCGGGACAGGGTTGACCGGGGAGCTGTTTTTT. The chain combines TRBV14 with TRBJ2-2, with 9 nucleotides matching TRBD1. The trim removed 8 bases at V and 5 bases at J, leaving 3 bases unmatched. Per germline, CDR1 SGHDN and CDR2 FVKESK. The CDR3 consists of 13 residues.

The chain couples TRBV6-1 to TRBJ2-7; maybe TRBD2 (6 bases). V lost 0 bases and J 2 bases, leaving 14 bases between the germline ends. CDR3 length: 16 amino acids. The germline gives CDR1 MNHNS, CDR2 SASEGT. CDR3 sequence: CASSEALSSGAYEQYF. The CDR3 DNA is TGTGCCAGCAGTGAAGCTCTTTCTTCGGGAGCCTACGAGCAGTACTTC.

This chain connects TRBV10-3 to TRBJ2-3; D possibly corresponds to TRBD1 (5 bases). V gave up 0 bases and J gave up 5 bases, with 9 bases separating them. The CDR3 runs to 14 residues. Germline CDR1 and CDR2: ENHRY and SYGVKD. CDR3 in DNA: TGTGCCATCAGTGAGTCGAAGGGGATAGATACGCAGTATTTT. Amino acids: CAISESKGIDTQYF.

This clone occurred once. CDR3 DNA sequence: TGTGCCAGCAGCTTGGCCCGGGGAGGTCAGCCCCAGCATTTT. Amino acids: CASSLARGGQPQHF. The chain has TRBV5-6 and TRBJ1-5; D is uncertain. This CDR3 contains 14 residues. CDR1 is SGHDT, CDR2 YYEEEE, per germline. V lost 0 bases, J lost 6 bases, and 10 bases lay in between.

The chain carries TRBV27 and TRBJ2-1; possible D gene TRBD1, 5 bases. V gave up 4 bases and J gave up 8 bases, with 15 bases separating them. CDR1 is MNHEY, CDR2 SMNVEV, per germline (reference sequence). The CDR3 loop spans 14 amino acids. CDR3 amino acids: CASSSQQGPDEQFF. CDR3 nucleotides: TGTGCCAGCAGTTCTCAGCAGGGCCCGGATGAGCAGTTCTTC.

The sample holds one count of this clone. The CDR3 DNA reads as TGTGCCACCAGCTCCGGCGGGACAGGGGGCGCAAGCTATGGCTACACCTTC. This translates into CATSSGGTGGASYGYTF. The rearrangement joins TRBV15 to TRBJ1-2, with 12 nucleotides matching TRBD1. This CDR3 region has 17 residues. The V segment lost 5 bases and the J segment 4 bases; nucleotides outside the gene matches: 11. The germline V gene has CDR1 LNHNV and CDR2 YYDKDF (reference sequence).

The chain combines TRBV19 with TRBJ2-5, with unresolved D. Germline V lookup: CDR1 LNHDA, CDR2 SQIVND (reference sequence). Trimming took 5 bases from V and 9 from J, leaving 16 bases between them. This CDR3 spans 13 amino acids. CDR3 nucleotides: TGTGCCAGTAGTGATCGAGACTGGCAGCCCCAGTACTTC. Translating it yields CASSDRDWQPQYF.

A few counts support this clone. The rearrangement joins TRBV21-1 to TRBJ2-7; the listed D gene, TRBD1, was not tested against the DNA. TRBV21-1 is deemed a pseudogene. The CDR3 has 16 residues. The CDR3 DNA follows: TGTGCCAGCAGCAAAAGGGATCGAAAGGCCCTAGGGGATCAGTACTTC. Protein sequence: CASSKRDRKALGDQYF.

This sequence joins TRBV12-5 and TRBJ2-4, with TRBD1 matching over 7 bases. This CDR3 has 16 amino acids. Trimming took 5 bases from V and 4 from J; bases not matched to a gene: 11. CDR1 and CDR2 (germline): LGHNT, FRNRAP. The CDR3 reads CASGRPGTANKNIQYF. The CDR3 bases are TGTGCTAGTGGTCGCCCCGGGACAGCGAATAAAAACATTCAGTACTTC.

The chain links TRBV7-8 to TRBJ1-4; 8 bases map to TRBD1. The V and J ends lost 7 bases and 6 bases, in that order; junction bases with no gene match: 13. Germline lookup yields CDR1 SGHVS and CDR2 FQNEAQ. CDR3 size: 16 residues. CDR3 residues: CASTGGRGYRDEKLFF. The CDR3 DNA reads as TGTGCCAGCACAGGGGGCAGGGGTTATCGGGATGAAAAACTGTTTTTT.

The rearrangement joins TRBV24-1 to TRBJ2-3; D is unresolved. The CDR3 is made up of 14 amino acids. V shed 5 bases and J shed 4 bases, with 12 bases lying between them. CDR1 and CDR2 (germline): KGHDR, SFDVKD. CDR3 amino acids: CATSVQETPDTQYF. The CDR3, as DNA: TGTGCCACCAGTGTTCAGGAAACCCCAGATACGCAGTATTTT.